Reported below is one T cell receptor beta chain. Its antigen is not known. This sample was included in a study of CD8 T cells in ankylosing spondylitis. Study-level results: As reported, disease-linked clones showed significant enrichment in matched ankylosing spondylitis synovial fluid. What appeared characteristic of ankylosing spondylitis blood was a TCR beta motif of fewer than ten highly homologous variants. Disease-linked clones were found to be CD8+ and relatively rare in peripheral blood.

The CDR3 is 13 residues long. From germline, CDR1 is SQVTM and CDR2 ANQGSEA. Trimming took 7 bases from V and 0 from J, leaving 12 bases between them. Using quantitative 5'-RACE with molecular barcodes, the authors made TCR beta libraries. TCRdb reprocessed the 5' RACE reads via MiXCR and lists one record per CDR3 protein. The table records more than 95,000 distinct CDR3 sequences, 7.5% to 9% of them present only once. The rearrangement uses TRBV29-1 and TRBJ1-1; D gene uncertain. The receptor comes from a male donor with ankylosing spondylitis or in good health (not recorded which). The specimen sequenced was blood, either unsorted or a sorted T cell fraction (not recorded which). CDR3 in amino acids: CSASLSLNTEAFF. As DNA, the CDR3 is TGCAGCGCCTCTCTGTCATTGAACACTGAAGCTTTCTTT.